This T cell receptor beta chain was captured in a study of cytomegalovirus exposure and HLA in healthy donors. Looking at the study overall: The 130 or so validation repertoires used the same platform as the roughly 670 first-cohort repertoires (as reported by a later analysis). Notes on the study in general: In vitro confirmation showed a few CMV-associated chains to be CMV antigen specific.

Germline V gene lookup returns CDR1 SGHTA and CDR2 FQGNSA. The CDR3 has 17 amino acids. V gave up 4 bases and J gave up 4 bases; unmatched junction bases: 10. The table came from immunoSEQ multiplex PCR; TCRdb's copy has only in-frame clones and leaves some out. Of about 65,000 clones listed, 92% are singletons. To note about this clone: Its antigen is unknown.

The receptor's source is a woman between 18 and 29 years old in good health and CMV-seronegative. Material: PBMCs. The V call is TRBV7-2, the J call TRBJ2-1; 10 bases map to TRBD2. The CDR3 DNA sequence: TGTGCCAGCAGCTACCCAGATGGGACTAGCGCATACAATGAGCAGTTCTTC. The encoded protein is CASSYPDGTSAYNEQFF.